The next 10 T cell receptor beta chains were all read from a single sample in a study of vaccination effects on CD4 cells after COVID-19. After expansion with viral peptide pools in the ViraFEST assay, antigen-specific CD4+ T cells were sequenced. Upon completion of about eleven days in culture, CD4+ T cells were isolated. Using immunoSEQ multiplex PCR, the repertoire was profiled, and TCRdb retains in-frame clones only, with some absent. The data hold 25,000 to 35,000 clones, with 55% to 75% observed a single time. What these receptors recognize is not known. The sample here was CD4+ T cells from PBMCs cultured with HCoV-229E spike peptides, taken before COVID-19 vaccination. Every receptor here comes from a human donor who received a COVID-19 vaccine.

V usage is TRBV28 and J usage is TRBJ2-7; TRBD2 matches at 9 bases. This CDR3 region has 15 residues. Germline CDR1 and CDR2: MDHEN and SYDVKM. V dropped 1 base and J dropped 5; count of bases not matched to a gene: 6. In nucleotides, the CDR3 is TGTGCCAGCAGTTTATATAGCGGGAGTTTCAACGAGCAGTACTTC. Its protein product is CASSLYSGSFNEQYF.

This chain connects TRBV7-9 to TRBJ2-5; D is possibly TRBD2 (6 bases). V shed 1 base and J shed 4 bases, with 13 bases lying between them. Germline values: CDR1 SEHNR, CDR2 FQNEAQ (reference sequence). The CDR3 is made up of 15 amino acids. The DNA for the CDR3 is TGTGCCAGCAGCTTAGGAAGAGCGCGGGGAGAGACCCAGTACTTC. Translated: CASSLGRARGETQYF. Filled out from reference TRBV7-9 and TRBJ2-5, the complete variable domain reads DTGVSQNPRHKITKRGQNVTFRCDPISEHNRLYWYRQTLGQGPEFLTYFQNEAQLEKSRLLSDRFSAERPKGSFSTLEIQRTEQGDSAMYLCASSLGRARGETQYFGPGTRLLVL.

The CDR3 nucleotides are TGTGCCAGCAGCGCAGACCCCGGGGTTTTGGGCGAAAAACTGTTTTTT. Protein: CASSADPGVLGEKLFF. The chain is built from TRBV9 and TRBJ1-4; D not resolved. The V and J ends lost 3 bases and 8 bases respectively, with 20 bases between them. This CDR3 region has 16 residues. The germline gives CDR1 SGDLS, CDR2 YYNGEE.

Here the CDR3 reads CASSERWTGIGDTQYF. CDR3 bases: TGTGCCAGCAGTGAGAGGTGGACAGGTATAGGGGATACGCAGTATTTT. The rearrangement uses TRBV2 and TRBJ2-3; the match to TRBD1 covers 7 bases. CDR1 and CDR2 (germline): SNHLY, FYNNEI. After removal of 3 bases from V and 6 bases from J, the junction contained 12 bases not matched to a gene. The length of the CDR3 is 16 residues.

V gene TRBV10-3 combines with J gene TRBJ2-2; a weak D match, TRBD1 (6 bases). V was trimmed by 11 bases and J by 6 bases, leaving 13 bases between them. Germline assignment: CDR1 ENHRY and CDR2 SYGVKD. This CDR3 is built from 12 residues. CDR3 sequence reads: CAAGVGSGELFF. DNA of the CDR3: TGTGCCGCAGGGGTTGGGTCCGGGGAGCTGTTTTTT.

This rearrangement joins TRBV5-1 to TRBJ1-3; TRBD1 matches at 11 bases. After removal of 4 bases from V and 1 base from J, the junction contained 4 bases not matched to a gene. This CDR3 is 16 amino acids long. Germline V gene lookup returns CDR1 SGHRS and CDR2 YFSETQ. For the CDR3, the DNA is TGCGCCAGCAGCAGGACAGGGGGCGCGTCTGGAAACACCATATATTTT. As protein: CASSRTGGASGNTIYF.

The rearrangement links TRBV6-2 or TRBV6-3 to TRBJ2-1, with no clear D. Trimming took off 0 bases at V and 1 base at J, with 10 bases between the two ends. The CDR3 has 16 amino acids. The V gene's germline CDR1 is MNHEY and CDR2 SVGEGT. DNA of the CDR3: TGTGCCAGCAGTTACTCTCGACTGATTTCCTACAATGAGCAGTTCTTC. Translated: CASSYSRLISYNEQFF.

The chain has TRBV6-1 and TRBJ1-2; 8 bases are a match to TRBD1. Germline CDR1 reads MNHNS; CDR2 reads SASEGT. The ends lost 3 bases at V and 5 bases at J; junction bases unmatched: 11. The CDR3 totals 16 residues. CDR3 nucleotides: TGTGCCAGCAGTGATTCCCGGGACAGGAGAGCTTATGGCTACACCTTC. This codes for CASSDSRDRRAYGYTF.

In its sample, this clone was seen once. The chain recombines TRBV7-2 with TRBJ2-7; a possible D gene is TRBD1 (6 bases). The germline V gene encodes CDR1 SGHTA and CDR2 FQGNSA. Trimming left V 5 bases short and J 6 bases short, with 14 bases between. The CDR3 is 13 residues long. CDR3 nucleotide sequence: TGTGCCAGCAGCGGGGGCCAGAGGAGCGAGCAGTACTTC. It is translated as CASSGGQRSEQYF.

This clone was seen a single time. The genes are TRBV19 and TRBJ1-1, with D possibly TRBD1 on 5 matching bases. V lost 3 bases, J lost 4 bases, and 9 bases lay in between. The CDR3 has 13 amino acids. CDR1 and CDR2 from the germline V gene are LNHDA and SQIVND (reference sequence). The CDR3 is CASSIGGSTEAFF. CDR3 bases: TGTGCCAGTAGTATCGGGGGAAGCACTGAAGCTTTCTTT.